These 7 T cell receptor beta chains share one sample of origin, sequenced in a study of T-cell memory formation after mild COVID-19. TCRdb reanalysed the 5' RACE reads using MiXCR and keeps one entry per CDR3 protein. The repertoire consists of about 170,000 distinct CDR3 sequences, with 13% occurring once and the leading ten covering roughly 3.3%. The material sequenced was PBMCs or a T cell subset sorted from them (not recorded which). Receptor source: a young man who had mild COVID-19 (a few samples of this study predate the infection). Cell type and time point are not known.

This clonotype has more than one count but fewer than ten. The V call is TRBV20-1, the J call TRBJ2-5; 10 bases are shared with TRBD2. The CDR3 has 14 amino acids. V was clipped by 3 bases and J by 4 bases; unmatched bases: 5. Germline V gene sequence: CDR1 DFQATT, CDR2 SNEGSKA (reference sequence). The CDR3, as DNA: TGCAGTGCTAGTCCACTAGCGGGGAGAGAGACCCAGTACTTC. Its protein product is CSASPLAGRETQYF.

This clonotype was seen at least ten times. The chain carries TRBV7-8 and TRBJ2-7; D not certain. V lost 1 base to trimming and J lost 4 bases, with 5 bases between them. Germline V gene sequence: CDR1 SGHVS, CDR2 FQNEAQ. The CDR3 is made up of 12 amino acids. This chain's CDR3 is CASSLGVYEQYF. CDR3 DNA sequence: TGTGCCAGCAGCTTAGGGGTGTACGAGCAGTACTTC. The whole variable domain, filled in from reference TRBV7-8 and TRBJ2-7, reads GAGVSQSPRYKVAKRGQDVALRCDPISGHVSLFWYQQALGQGPEFLTYFQNEAQLDKSGLPSDRFFAERPEGSVSTLKIQRTQQEDSAVYLCASSLGVYEQYFGPGTRLTVT.

In this sample, this clonotype turned up a few times. The chain employs TRBV7-2 and TRBJ2-5; 8 bases line up with TRBD2. CDR1 is SGHTA, CDR2 FQGNSA, per germline. V lost 8 bases to trimming and J lost 5 bases; unmatched junction nucleotides: 10. The CDR3 has 14 residues. This CDR3 reads CASASGGGYETQYF. DNA for the CDR3: TGTGCCAGCGCATCTGGCGGGGGGTATGAGACCCAGTACTTC.

The J gene is TRBJ2-2, the V gene TRBV5-1, with TRBD2 matching 7 bases. Germline V CDR1 and CDR2: SGHRS, YFSETQ. V lost 0 bases to trimming and J lost 6 bases; unmatched junction nucleotides: 5. The length of the CDR3 is 15 residues. The CDR3 bases are TGCGCCAGCAGCTTGGCGAGACTAGCCCCCGGGGAGCTGTTTTTT. As protein: CASSLARLAPGELFF. The full variable domain, rest sourced from reference TRBV5-1 and TRBJ2-2, is KAGVTQTPRYLIKTRGQQVTLSCSPISGHRSVSWYQQTPGQGLQFLFEYFSETQRNKGNFPGRFSGRQFSNSRSEMNVSTLELGDSALYLCASSLARLAPGELFFGEGSRLTVL.

The chain couples TRBV7-3 to TRBJ2-5, with no clear D. CDR3 length: 13 amino acids. Trimming left V 3 bases short and J 2 bases short, with 7 bases between. The germline V gene encodes CDR1 SGHTA and CDR2 FQGTGA. In DNA, the CDR3 is TGTGCCAGCAGCTTCAGCATTCAAGAGACCCAGTACTTC. It is translated as CASSFSIQETQYF.

The V call is TRBV4-2, the J call TRBJ2-3; D gene ambiguous. In germline, CDR1 is LGHNA, CDR2 YNFKEQ. CDR3 size: 16 residues. Trimming shortened V by 0 bases and J by 4 bases, and 14 bases separated the two germline ends. The CDR3 DNA follows: TGTGCCAGCAGCCAAGAGGAAACTCCCTGGGCAGATACGCAGTATTTT. It specifies CASSQEETPWADTQYF.

This chain uses TRBV12-3 or TRBV12-4 with TRBJ2-5, with 7 bases aligning to TRBD2. The CDR3 is 14 amino acids. J lost 3 bases, V lost 3 bases, and 4 bases had no gene match. CDR3 amino acids: CASSFTGGKETQYF. CDR3 DNA: TGTGCCAGCAGTTTTACCGGGGGGAAAGAGACCCAGTACTTC.